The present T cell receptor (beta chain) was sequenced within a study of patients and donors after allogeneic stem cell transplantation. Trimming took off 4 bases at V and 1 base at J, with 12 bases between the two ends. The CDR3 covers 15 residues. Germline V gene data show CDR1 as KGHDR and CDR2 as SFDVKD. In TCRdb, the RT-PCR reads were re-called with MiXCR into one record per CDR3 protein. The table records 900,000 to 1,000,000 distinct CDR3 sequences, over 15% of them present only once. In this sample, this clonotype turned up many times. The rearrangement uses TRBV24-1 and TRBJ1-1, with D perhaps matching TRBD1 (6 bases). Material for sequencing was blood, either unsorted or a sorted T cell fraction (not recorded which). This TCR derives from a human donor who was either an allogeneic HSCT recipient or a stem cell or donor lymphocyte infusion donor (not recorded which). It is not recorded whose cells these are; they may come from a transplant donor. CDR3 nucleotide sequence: TGTGCCACCAGTGACTCAGGGGTAGGGAACACTGAAGCTTTCTTT. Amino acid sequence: CATSDSGVGNTEAFF.